Presented here are 19 T cell receptor beta chains from one specimen sequenced in a study of T-cell memory formation after mild COVID-19. In TCRdb, the 5' RACE reads were re-called with MiXCR into one record per CDR3 protein. The table lists some 120,000 distinct CDR3 sequences, approximately 15% of them singletons. The sample taken for sequencing was PBMCs or a T cell subset sorted from them (not recorded which). The receptors were gathered from an adult woman who had mild COVID-19 (a few samples of this study predate the infection). Cell type and time point are not known.

This clonotype showed up just a few times. This rearrangement joins TRBV5-5 to TRBJ1-2; D is perhaps TRBD1 (5 bases). Trimming left V 0 bases short and J 4 bases short, with 16 bases between. Germline CDR1 and CDR2: SGHKS and YYEKEE (reference sequence). This CDR3 comprises 16 residues. The CDR3 sequence: CASSLARAGQSYGYTF. The CDR3 DNA reads TGTGCCAGCAGCTTGGCGCGGGCAGGGCAGAGCTATGGCTACACCTTC.

This clonotype was recorded a few times. The chain employs TRBV5-6 and TRBJ2-5; 7 bases match TRBD2. Germline values: CDR1 SGHDT, CDR2 YYEEEE. This CDR3 region has 14 residues. V lost 1 base to trimming and J lost 2 bases; unmatched junction nucleotides: 2. CDR3 nucleotides: TGTGCCAGCAGCTTGCCGGGGGGACAAGAGACCCAGTACTTC. Encoded protein: CASSLPGGQETQYF.

The chain joins TRBV24-1 to TRBJ1-5; 7 positions agree with TRBD1. The ends lost 7 bases at V and 1 base at J; junction bases unmatched: 3. The germline V gene encodes CDR1 KGHDR and CDR2 SFDVKD. CDR3 length: 14 residues. The CDR3, as DNA: TGTGCCACCAGAGGAGGGGGCAGCAATCAGCCCCAGCATTTT. Its protein is CATRGGGSNQPQHF.

The gene calls are TRBV6-5 and TRBJ2-1; 14 positions match TRBD2. The junction had 7 bases not matched to a gene; V was cut back by 5 bases and J by 10 bases. Germline V gene lookup returns CDR1 MNHEY and CDR2 SVGAGI. The CDR3 spans 15 residues. The CDR3 spells CASSPRTSGRNEQFF. In nucleotides, the CDR3 is TGTGCCAGCAGTCCCCGGACTAGCGGGAGGAACGAGCAGTTCTTC.

DNA for the CDR3: TGTGCCAGCCATACCTACCCCATCTCCTACGAGCAGTACTTC. Its translation is CASHTYPISYEQYF. The V gene is TRBV6-2 or TRBV6-3, the J gene TRBJ2-7; D is ambiguous. Germline V gives CDR1 MNHEY, CDR2 SVGEGT. The CDR3 loop spans 14 amino acids. The V and J ends lost 8 bases and 0 bases respectively, with 14 bases between them.

The sample holds many counts of this clonotype. J is TRBJ2-1 and V is TRBV25-1, with D maybe TRBD2 (7 bases). CDR3 length: 13 residues. The V gene lost 3 bases and the J gene lost 6 bases, with 9 bases spanning the gap. CDR1 is MGHDK, CDR2 SYGVNS, per germline. CDR3 loop: CASSERGGNEQFF. CDR3 bases: TGTGCCAGCAGTGAGAGGGGGGGCAATGAGCAGTTCTTC.

The genes are TRBV12-3 or TRBV12-4 and TRBJ1-2; D is unclear. Deletions cut 3 bases from V and 7 bases from J, with 12 bases between. CDR3 size: 13 residues. The CDR3 DNA is TGTGCCAGCAGTTTGTCCCAATGGAGTGGCTACACCTTC. This translates into CASSLSQWSGYTF.

V is TRBV15 and J is TRBJ2-7; the D is unclear. CDR1 is LNHNV, CDR2 YYDKDF, per germline (reference sequence). This CDR3 comprises 12 residues. V lost 4 bases and J lost 6, with 10 bases in between. CDR3 residues: CATSISGGEQYF. In DNA, the CDR3 is TGTGCCACCAGCATCTCTGGTGGCGAGCAGTACTTC.

This clonotype was found a few times. The J gene is TRBJ1-2, the V gene TRBV6-5; D gene uncertain. Germline loops: CDR1 MNHEY, CDR2 SVGAGI. There are 15 residues in the CDR3. V lost 0 bases and J lost 3, with 11 bases in between. The CDR3 loop reads CASSYSPNGDYGYTF. CDR3 coding DNA: TGTGCCAGCAGTTACTCGCCCAATGGTGACTATGGCTACACCTTC.

This clonotype was observed a few times. V gene TRBV4-3 combines with J gene TRBJ1-2; 8 bases match TRBD1. This CDR3 region has 15 residues. The trim removed 4 bases at V and 5 bases at J, leaving 9 bases unmatched. Per germline, CDR1 LGHNA and CDR2 YSLEER. The CDR3 DNA is TGCGCCAGCAGCCCCACCGACAGGGGAGGGTATGGCTACACCTTC. Its translation: CASSPTDRGGYGYTF.

This sequence joins TRBV5-1 and TRBJ2-7; 8 nucleotides match TRBD2. Germline values: CDR1 SGHRS, CDR2 YFSETQ. The CDR3 has 14 residues. V was clipped by 7 bases and J by 7 bases; unmatched bases: 13. CDR3 nucleotide sequence: TGCGCCAGCTCAAGACTAGCGTCTGGCGGGGAGCAGTACTTC. Translating gives CASSRLASGGEQYF.

The rearrangement links TRBV6-6 to TRBJ2-1; 15 bases fit TRBD2. Trimming at V came to 0 bases and at J to 0 bases, leaving 6 bases not matched to a gene. CDR1 and CDR2 (germline): MNHNY, SVGAGI (reference sequence). This CDR3 is 20 amino acids long. CDR3 loop: CASSYSGLAGGTFSYNEQFF. CDR3 bases: TGTGCCAGCAGTTACTCTGGACTAGCGGGGGGGACCTTCTCCTACAATGAGCAGTTCTTC.

There are a few counts of this clonotype. V usage is TRBV1 and J usage is TRBJ2-3; the table's TRBD2 call for D was not verified on the DNA. TRBV1 is recorded as a pseudogene. The CDR3 covers 20 residues. CDR3 nucleotides: TGCACCAGCAGCCAAGTAGGACGGACTAGCGGGGGTTCTAGCACAGATACGCAGTATTTT. Its translation is CTSSQVGRTSGGSSTDTQYF.

V gene TRBV20-1 combines with J gene TRBJ1-1; unclear D gene. Germline V CDR1 and CDR2: DFQATT, SNEGSKA (reference sequence). This CDR3 comprises 13 residues. The V gene lost 1 base and the J gene lost 2 bases, with 8 bases spanning the gap. For the CDR3, the DNA is TGCAGTGCTAGAGCCAGACTAAACACTGAAGCTTTCTTT. Protein: CSARARLNTEAFF.

Only a few counts were recorded for this clonotype. This chain connects TRBV7-2 to TRBJ1-6; 8 positions match TRBD1. The ends lost 5 bases at V and 6 bases at J; junction bases unmatched: 9. Germline values: CDR1 SGHTA, CDR2 FQGNSA. This CDR3 contains 16 residues. For the CDR3, the DNA is TGTGCCAGCAGCCCCCAGGGACAGGCAATTAATTCACCCCTCCACTTT. Translated, it gives CASSPQGQAINSPLHF.

The chain joins TRBV5-1 to TRBJ2-5; weak D call: TRBD1 (6 bases). Germline CDR1 SGHRS, CDR2 YFSETQ. V lost 4 bases, J lost 1 base, and 14 bases lay in between. The CDR3 length is 15 residues. The CDR3 region is CASSLYREGQETQYF. The CDR3 nucleotides are TGCGCCAGCAGCCTATACAGGGAAGGCCAAGAGACCCAGTACTTC.

A few counts support this clonotype. CDR3 in amino acids: CASSGDRPGDTQYF. The CDR3 DNA sequence: TGCGCCAGCAGTGGGGACAGGCCAGGGGATACGCAGTATTTT. The chain has TRBV5-1 and TRBJ2-3, with TRBD1 matching over 8 bases. Germline CDR1 reads SGHRS; CDR2 reads YFSETQ. The CDR3 has 14 amino acids. V dropped 5 bases and J dropped 6; count of bases not matched to a gene: 8.

The V and J genes are TRBV10-3 and TRBJ2-5; TRBD2 matches at 8 bases. There are 13 residues in the CDR3. The germline V gene has CDR1 ENHRY and CDR2 SYGVKD. The V gene end was trimmed by 6 bases and the J gene end by 3 bases; junction bases not matched to a gene: 3. The DNA for the CDR3 is TGTGCCATCAGCCCGGGGGGGGAAGAGACCCAGTACTTC. Encoded protein: CAISPGGEETQYF.

The chain employs TRBV12-5 and TRBJ2-2, with a possible D match to TRBD1 (5 bases). Trimming took 0 bases from V and 3 from J, leaving 11 bases between them. The CDR3 contains 16 residues. Germline V gene data show CDR1 as LGHNT and CDR2 as FRNRAP. CDR3 DNA: TGTGCTAGTGGTTTGGTAGTTACAGGAGACACCGGGGAGCTGTTTTTT. This codes for CASGLVVTGDTGELFF.